The 24 T cell receptor beta chains below were found in one sample sequenced in a study of regulatory T cells in long-lasting Graves disease (dated by TCRdb to the early 2020s). The time point label of this sample denotes: newly diagnosed GD, antithyroid drugs for less than 3 months. For both TCR sequencing and RNA sequencing, RNA was extracted from PBMCs in TRIzol. The library relied on multiplex PCR. Reads for this sample came from an Illumina HiSeq 4000. TCR beta libraries were built with iRepertoire HTBI primers and Arm-PCR amplification of CDR3 regions. The public reads were run again by TCRdb, first through fastp at Q25 and then through MiXCR, and only productive beta chains were kept. Here each entry gathers all rows of one CDR3 protein and keeps the most common genes and DNA. For this sample the table gives hundreds of thousands of distinct CDR3 sequences, of which 16% were detected only once. The ten most abundant clones make up approximately 18% of the sample.

These data also featured in a second study, about T cells in Graves' hyperthyroidism and ophthalmopathy.

The sequences come from peripheral blood mononuclear cells (PBMCs), collected at new diagnosis, from a patient treated with antithyroid drugs. These receptors were taken from a woman in her twenties or thirties with Graves disease. Donor details come from another sample of the same person, matched by shared clones.

The V call is TRBV5-4, the J call TRBJ2-7; 13 positions agree with TRBD2. The CDR3 has 15 residues. CDR1 SGHNT and CDR2 YYREEE come from the germline V gene (reference sequence). The junction had 3 bases not matched to a gene; V was cut back by 4 bases and J by 2 bases. The CDR3 DNA reads as TGTGCCAGCAGCGCGGGACTAGCGGGGCCCTACGAGCAGTACTTC. Translated, it gives CASSAGLAGPYEQYF.

This chain connects TRBV6-1 to TRBJ1-6; D is unresolved. In germline, CDR1 is MNHNS, CDR2 SASEGT. The CDR3 runs to 14 residues. Trimming took off 2 bases at V and 7 bases at J, with 9 bases between the two ends. CDR3 region: CASSERTSNSPLHF. The CDR3 coding sequence is TGTGCCAGCAGTGAAAGGACTTCCAATTCACCCCTCCACTTT.

In this sample, this clonotype turned up many times. The chain recombines TRBV2 with TRBJ1-2; weak D call: TRBD1 (6 bases). V was shortened by 8 bases and J by 4 bases, with 17 bases between the two germline ends. The CDR3 sequence is 14 residues long. From germline, CDR1 is SNHLY and CDR2 FYNNEI. CDR3 residues: CASRPAGAAYGYTF. The CDR3 DNA reads TGTGCCAGCCGCCCGGCGGGGGCAGCCTATGGCTACACCTTC. The full variable domain, its missing parts supplied by reference TRBV2 and TRBJ1-2, is EPEVTQTPSHQVTQMGQEVILRCVPISNHLYFYWYRQILGQKVEFLVSFYNNEISEKSEIFDDQFSVERPDGSNFTLKIRSTKLEDSAMYFCASRPAGAAYGYTFGSGTRLTVV.

The table lists this clonotype with a few counts. V is TRBV30 and J is TRBJ2-2, with TRBD1 as a possible D gene (5 bases). CDR1 is GTSNPN, CDR2 SVGIG, per germline (reference sequence). The CDR3 contains 13 residues. Trimming left V 1 base short and J 5 bases short, with 8 bases between. The CDR3 is CAWSGQLTGELFF. CDR3 coding DNA: TGTGCCTGGAGTGGACAGCTTACCGGGGAGCTGTTTTTT.

This clonotype has ten or more counts. This chain connects TRBV6-1 to TRBJ1-5; D not resolved. Trimming took off 5 bases at V and 0 bases at J, with 11 bases between the two ends. The CDR3 extends over 15 amino acids. Germline loops: CDR1 MNHNS, CDR2 SASEGT. The CDR3: CASSPMMYSNQPQHF. CDR3 coding DNA: TGTGCCAGCAGTCCTATGATGTATAGCAATCAGCCCCAGCATTTT.

This rearrangement joins TRBV5-1 to TRBJ2-7, with a tentative D call TRBD1 (5 bases). Trimming shortened V by 7 bases and J by 0 bases, and 14 bases separated the two germline ends. Germline V gene lookup returns CDR1 SGHRS and CDR2 YFSETQ. The CDR3 has 14 amino acids. The CDR3 region has the DNA TGCGCCAGCCGGCCAGGGATCAGCTCCTACGAGCAGTACTTC. It is translated as CASRPGISSYEQYF.

The rearrangement links TRBV11-2 to TRBJ2-3; a weak D match, TRBD2 (5 bases). Trimming pared 0 bases from V and 3 bases from J, leaving 19 bases between. Germline loops: CDR1 SGHAT, CDR2 FQNNGV. The CDR3 totals 18 residues. The DNA for the CDR3 is TGTGCCAGCAGCTTAGAGTCTAGCTTCGTGGGAGAGACAGATACGCAGTATTTT. This sequence encodes CASSLESSFVGETDTQYF.

This clonotype was recorded a few times. This rearrangement joins TRBV19 to TRBJ1-6, with D perhaps matching TRBD1 (5 bases). From germline, CDR1 is LNHDA and CDR2 SQIVND (reference sequence). V was clipped by 4 bases and J by 7 bases, with 14 bases between them. The CDR3 loop spans 15 amino acids. The CDR3 nucleotides read TGTGCCAGTAGTACCGGGGCCCGAATCAATTCACCCCTCCACTTT. Its translation is CASSTGARINSPLHF.

This clonotype has only a few counts. The chain joins TRBV5-1 to TRBJ2-1; 11 bases match TRBD2. V shed 0 bases, J shed 5 bases, and the junction held 7 bases outside the gene matches. The germline CDR1 and CDR2 sequences are SGHRS and YFSETQ. The CDR3 has 17 amino acids. The CDR3 region has the DNA TGCGCCAGCAGCTTGGTAGCGGGAGGGCCCTCAGACAATGAGCAGTTCTTC. Its translation: CASSLVAGGPSDNEQFF.

This clonotype was seen at least ten times. The gene calls are TRBV2 and TRBJ1-5; D ambiguous. Germline CDR1 reads SNHLY; CDR2 reads FYNNEI. The germline V and J ends were trimmed by 7 bases and 7 bases, with 14 bases remaining between them. This CDR3 region has 13 residues. The CDR3 region has the DNA TGTGCCAGCAAGAGAGGGAACGGGCAGCCCCAGCATTTT. Protein sequence: CASKRGNGQPQHF. Looking up the rest from reference TRBV2 and TRBJ1-5 gives the full variable domain: EPEVTQTPSHQVTQMGQEVILRCVPISNHLYFYWYRQILGQKVEFLVSFYNNEISEKSEIFDDQFSVERPDGSNFTLKIRSTKLEDSAMYFCASKRGNGQPQHFGDGTRLSIL.

This clonotype was observed many times. The DNA of the CDR3 is TGTGCCAGCAGTGGATGGTCCAAGGAGCGCCCCGGGACTACCCCCTACGAGCAGTACTTC. Residues: CASSGWSKERPGTTPYEQYF. The chain recombines TRBV27 with TRBJ2-7; the match to TRBD2 covers 7 bases. Germline loops: CDR1 MNHEY, CDR2 SMNVEV (reference sequence). This CDR3 contains 20 residues. Losses at the gene ends were 5 bases for V and 2 bases for J; bases not matched to a gene: 24.

The chain recombines TRBV4-2 with TRBJ2-2, with a possible D match to TRBD2 (6 bases). The CDR3 length is 16 residues. Looked up from germline, CDR1 is LGHNA and CDR2 is YNFKEQ. Trimming shortened V by 1 base and J by 6 bases, and 15 bases separated the two germline ends. This CDR3 reads CASSQGRGVGAGELFF. The CDR3 bases are TGTGCCAGCAGCCAAGGGAGGGGAGTAGGCGCCGGGGAGCTGTTTTTT.

In this sample, this clonotype turned up many times. The chain couples TRBV3-1 to TRBJ1-2; D call uncertain. The V end lost 2 bases, the J end lost 4 bases, and 2 bases lay between the germline ends. The CDR3 extends over 11 amino acids. Germline assignment: CDR1 LGHDT and CDR2 YNNKEL (reference sequence). The CDR3 sequence: CASSQFYGYTF. In nucleotides, the CDR3 is TGTGCCAGCAGCCAATTCTATGGCTACACCTTC.

The chain couples TRBV30 to TRBJ2-2, with 8 bases identical to TRBD2. CDR1 and CDR2 from the germline V gene are GTSNPN and SVGIG (reference sequence). The CDR3 consists of 15 residues. V lost 3 bases to trimming and J lost 5 bases; unmatched junction nucleotides: 8. The CDR3 DNA follows: TGTGCCTGGAGGGCGGGACTAGTCGGTACCGGGGAGCTGTTTTTT. This translates into CAWRAGLVGTGELFF.

This clonotype was counted ten times or more. The chain carries TRBV18 and TRBJ2-7, with 7 bases that match TRBD2. Germline CDR1 KGHSH, CDR2 LQKENI. The CDR3 loop spans 13 amino acids. Trimming at V came to 2 bases and at J to 4 bases, leaving 2 bases not matched to a gene. The CDR3: CASSPGGEYEQYF. For the CDR3, the DNA is TGTGCCAGCTCACCAGGGGGGGAATACGAGCAGTACTTC.

V and J are TRBV4-1 and TRBJ2-5, with TRBD1 as a possible D gene (6 bases). This CDR3 has 15 amino acids. From germline, CDR1 is MGHRA and CDR2 YSYEKL. Trimming shortened V by 0 bases and J by 5 bases, and 13 bases separated the two germline ends. CDR3 DNA sequence: TGCGCCAGCAGCCAAGACTACAGGGTCCGGGAGACCCAGTACTTC. Encoded protein: CASSQDYRVRETQYF.

In its sample, this clonotype was seen many times. This chain connects TRBV29-1 to TRBJ2-5, with 7 bases lining up with TRBD1. Germline V gene data show CDR1 as SQVTM and CDR2 as ANQGSEA. The trim removed 6 bases at V and 4 bases at J, leaving 5 bases unmatched. The CDR3 is 12 residues long. CDR3 sequence: CSVRQGLETQYF. The CDR3 nucleotides read TGCAGCGTACGACAGGGCTTAGAGACCCAGTACTTC.

The CDR3 spells CARSGLAPGLSGGTGELFF. CDR3 DNA sequence: TGTGCCAGAAGTGGACTTGCCCCGGGCCTCTCGGGGGGCACCGGGGAGCTGTTTTTT. The rearrangement links TRBV28 to TRBJ2-2, with 7 bases that match TRBD2. Germline CDR1 and CDR2: MDHEN and SYDVKM. The CDR3 covers 19 residues. The junction had 23 bases not matched to a gene; V was cut back by 9 bases and J by 4 bases. The full variable domain, with the rest looked up from reference TRBV28 and TRBJ2-2, is DVKVTQSSRYLVKRTGEKVFLECVQDMDHENMFWYRQDPGLGLRLIYFSYDVKMKEKGDIPEGYSVSREKKERFSLILESASTNQTSMYLCARSGLAPGLSGGTGELFFGEGSRLTVL.

The chain carries TRBV2 and TRBJ2-3; D remains unclear. The CDR3 has 14 amino acids. Germline V lookup: CDR1 SNHLY, CDR2 FYNNEI. V was shortened by 0 bases and J by 7 bases, with 11 bases between the two germline ends. CDR3: CASSEALGRYTQYF. The CDR3 DNA reads as TGTGCCAGCAGTGAAGCGCTTGGCCGCTATACGCAGTATTTT. The variable domain in full, completed from reference TRBV2 and TRBJ2-3, reads EPEVTQTPSHQVTQMGQEVILRCVPISNHLYFYWYRQILGQKVEFLVSFYNNEISEKSEIFDDQFSVERPDGSNFTLKIRSTKLEDSAMYFCASSEALGRYTQYFGPGTRLTVL.

Ten or more counts support this clonotype. This chain links TRBV7-8 with TRBJ2-5, with unresolved D. The length of the CDR3 is 13 residues. CDR1 SGHVS and CDR2 FQNEAQ come from the germline V gene. The V gene lost 5 bases and the J gene lost 1 base, with 8 bases spanning the gap. This chain's CDR3 is CASSPGPQETQYF. The CDR3 DNA follows: TGTGCCAGCAGCCCCGGACCCCAAGAGACCCAGTACTTC.

V and J are TRBV2 and TRBJ2-7; weak D call: TRBD1 (7 bases). The germline gives CDR1 SNHLY, CDR2 FYNNEI. Trimming stripped 7 bases from V and 4 bases from J, with 14 bases between. This CDR3 has 13 amino acids. The CDR3 spells CASKAGGGYEQYF. In nucleotides, the CDR3 is TGTGCCAGCAAGGCAGGGGGAGGTTACGAGCAGTACTTC.

Regarding this clonotype: This may come from a read error, since a much larger clone is one base off. This chain joins TRBV9 and TRBJ2-7; weak D call: TRBD1 (6 bases). Trimming pared 4 bases from V and 2 bases from J, leaving 19 bases between. Germline V gene lookup returns CDR1 SGDLS and CDR2 YYNGEE. CDR3 length: 16 amino acids. The CDR3 loop reads CASSLRDIGSPYEQYF. The CDR3 nucleotides read TGTGCCAGCAGCCTCCGGGACATTGGGAGTCCCTACGAGCAGTACTTC.

DNA of the CDR3: TGCAGTGCTAGAACGACAGATAACTATGGCTACACCTTC. Translation gives CSARTTDNYGYTF. This rearrangement joins TRBV20-1 to TRBJ1-2, with a tentative D call TRBD1 (5 bases). Germline V CDR1 and CDR2: DFQATT, SNEGSKA (reference sequence). V dropped 2 bases and J dropped 1 base, with 8 bases sitting between them. There are 13 residues in the CDR3.

This clonotype turned up a few times. The chain is built from TRBV7-2 and TRBJ2-7; no definite D call. There are 14 residues in the CDR3. The germline V gene encodes CDR1 SGHTA and CDR2 FQGNSA. V lost 2 bases and J 6 bases, leaving 14 bases between the germline ends. DNA of the CDR3: TGTGCCAGCAGCTTAAGGAATACGTTTCCCGAGCAGTACTTC. It codes for CASSLRNTFPEQYF.